This TCR beta chain stems from a study of human thymus T cells (dated by TCRdb to the early 2020s). Describing the broader study: The study characterized TCR alpha and beta repertoires from fewer than ten infant thymus samples and a few related peripheral blood samples. Donor ages ranging from about 6 to 250 days were recorded, and about six male and a couple of female infants were included in the cohort.

The immunoSEQ multiplex PCR assay was used to amplify the TCRB and TCRAD loci from a standardized amount of quality-controlled genomic DNA. The amplicons spanned the V(D)J region and were long enough to cover the CDR3 and allow V and J genes to be identified. Through the commercial immunoSEQ service, the amplicons were sequenced on an Illumina platform. Per the original workflow: Primer bias and sequencing errors were corrected as previously described, and TCRAD and TCRB were defined on the basis of the IMGT database. Analysis of the repertoires was done with immunoSEQ Analyzer 3.0 and VDJTools and included basic statistics, V/J segment usage, diversity estimates, rarefaction and pairwise overlap. To estimate diversity, the Chao1, ChaoE, Efron-Thisted, Shannon and inverse Simpson indices were applied, and diversity was also estimated on datasets down-sampled to the smallest sample. Repertoire overlap was assessed by strict matching of CDR3 nucleotide sequence, V gene and J gene, and clustering was done by Jaccard-based multidimensional scaling. This immuneACCESS table, as held by TCRdb, lists in-frame sequences with V and J called but not all clones. Of the missing ones, under half trace to an unresolved V gene in checked studies; the others have no known cause. That table furnishes V, J and clone size, whereas the DNA furnished D and trimming. For this sample there are roughly 120,000 clones; about 94% appear just once. Of the sample, 0.024% is held by the ten largest clones.

Counted from cysteine to phenylalanine, this CDR3 has 13 amino acids. The CDR3 DNA has 39 bases and is translated from base 1. Trimming at the junction amounts to 5 bases on V and 7 bases on J, and the germline ends lie 9 bases apart. The germline V gene provides CDR1 MDHEN and CDR2 SYDVKM. Details on this clone: Its cognate antigen has yet to be identified. Base qualities are missing; no much larger clone stands one base away.

The thymus tissue came from surgical resects taken out during corrective cardiac surgery. In Finland, the donors were immunologically healthy infants who were having open corrective cardiac surgery for congenital heart defects. Thymocytes were mechanically released from the tissue and were stored as pellets of about 9.5-31 million cells at -70 degrees C. A QIAsymphony instrument was used to extract genomic DNA from frozen cell pellets. General study outcomes and caveats: Usage of V and J gene segments appeared to be biased in both the thymic and the peripheral blood repertoires. On average, roughly 890,000 unique TCRB clonotypes were obtained from thymus samples, compared with 75,000 to 90,000 from blood samples. Highly overlapping thymic TCR repertoires among unrelated individuals were reported in the related research.

Source material: thymus tissue. The sequence links TRBV28 to TRBJ1-6, with no reliable assignment of the D segment. The sequence derives from a boy less than two years old with a congenital heart defect but otherwise immunologically healthy. The DNA sequence is given as TGTGCCAGCAGTCTCCTAGGCAATTCACCCCTCCACTTT. The translation is CASSLLGNSPLHF.